These 12 T cell receptor beta chains were all obtained from the same sample, sequenced in a study of beta chain features in type 1 diabetes. Every isolated RNA sample was fully reverse transcribed, so sequencing captured expressed TCRB transcripts. Measured with immunoSEQ multiplex PCR; TCRdb has only the in-frame clones, and not every one. Among around 500,000 clones listed, roughly an eighth were seen once. The source material was naive CD4+ T cells from blood. The receptors derive from a woman aged 18 to 35 in good health.

This chain joins TRBV14 and TRBJ2-3; a possible D gene is TRBD1 (5 bases). This CDR3 has 16 residues. The V gene lost 4 bases and the J gene lost 0 bases, with 14 bases spanning the gap. Germline V CDR1 and CDR2: SGHDN, FVKESK. CDR3 nucleotide sequence: TGTGCCAGCAGCCCTTTAGACAGAATTAGCACAGATACGCAGTATTTT. Protein product: CASSPLDRISTDTQYF.

This clone was recorded a few times. The gene calls are TRBV5-4 and TRBJ2-1; weak D call: TRBD1 (5 bases). In germline, CDR1 is SGHNT, CDR2 YYREEE (reference sequence). The CDR3 loop spans 13 amino acids. V shed 0 bases and J shed 9 bases, with 10 bases lying between them. CDR3 residues: CASSLATVAEQFF. The CDR3 DNA sequence: TGTGCCAGCAGCTTGGCGACAGTTGCTGAGCAGTTCTTC. The full variable domain, its missing parts supplied by reference TRBV5-4 and TRBJ2-1, is ETGVTQSPTHLIKTRGQQVTLRCSSQSGHNTVSWYQQALGQGPQFIFQYYREEENGRGNFPPRFSGLQFPNYSSELNVNALELDDSALYLCASSLATVAEQFFGPGTRLTVL.

This clone has only a few counts. The V and J genes are TRBV13 and TRBJ2-1; D is unresolved. This CDR3 spans 12 amino acids. Germline assignment: CDR1 PRHDT and CDR2 FYEKMQ (reference sequence). Trimming removed 1 base from V and 9 bases from J, with 7 bases in between. DNA of the CDR3: TGTGCCAGCAGCTTAGAACAACCTGAGCAGTTCTTC. Translated, it gives CASSLEQPEQFF.

The gene calls are TRBV9 and TRBJ1-6; D is unresolved. In germline, CDR1 is SGDLS, CDR2 YYNGEE. CDR3 length: 14 amino acids. V was shortened by 0 bases and J by 8 bases, with 9 bases between the two germline ends. The CDR3 protein is CASSVEGLDSPLHF. The CDR3 DNA sequence: TGTGCCAGCAGCGTAGAGGGTCTTGATTCACCCCTCCACTTT. Variable domain in full (rest from reference TRBV9 and TRBJ1-6): DSGVTQTPKHLITATGQRVTLRCSPRSGDLSVYWYQQSLDQGLQFLIQYYNGEERAKGNILERFSAQQFPDLHSELNLSSLELGDSALYFCASSVEGLDSPLHFGNGTRLTVT.

This clone was seen a handful of times. This rearrangement joins TRBV7-9 to TRBJ2-7, with D tentatively TRBD1 or TRBD2 (5 bases each). This CDR3 comprises 13 residues. Looked up from germline, CDR1 is SEHNR and CDR2 is FQNEAQ (reference sequence). With 4 bases removed from V and 6 bases from J, the gap between germline ends came to 13 bases. CDR3 bases: TGTGCCAGCAGCTCCGAGGGGTTCGGCGAGCAGTACGTC. The encoded protein is CASSSEGFGEQYV.

The genes are TRBV7-2 and TRBJ1-5; no clear D gene. CDR1 is SGHTA and CDR2 is FQGNSA in the germline V gene. This CDR3 comprises 14 residues. The ends were cut back, 0 bases at V and 4 bases at J, with 7 bases in the middle. Written as DNA, the CDR3 is TGTGCCAGCAGCTTAGCGGCGCAGAATCAGCCCCAGCATTTT. This encodes CASSLAAQNQPQHF.

The CDR3 nucleotides read TGTGCCATCATGGAGGGGACAGATACGCAGTATTTT. Translation: CAIMEGTDTQYF. The V gene is TRBV10-3, the J gene TRBJ2-3; perhaps TRBD2 as D (6 bases). The CDR3 is made up of 12 amino acids. Looked up from germline, CDR1 is ENHRY and CDR2 is SYGVKD. V gave up 7 bases and J gave up 3 bases, with 8 bases separating them.

The CDR3 reads CASSTRSLNEQFF. The CDR3 DNA reads TGTGCCAGCAGCACCCGTAGTCTCAATGAGCAGTTCTTC. The V call is TRBV9, the J call TRBJ2-1; D unclear. The V and J ends lost 4 bases and 6 bases respectively, with 11 bases between them. This CDR3 has 13 amino acids. CDR1 and CDR2 (germline): SGDLS, YYNGEE.

The chain links TRBV14 to TRBJ2-3, with D possibly being TRBD1 (5 bases). Trimming cost V 4 bases and J 2 bases, with 16 bases left between them. Per germline, CDR1 SGHDN and CDR2 FVKESK. CDR3 size: 16 residues. The CDR3 is CASSRRQSPYTDTQYF. The CDR3 nucleotides read TGTGCCAGCAGCCGCCGACAGAGTCCTTACACAGATACGCAGTATTTT.

The rearrangement uses TRBV4-1 and TRBJ2-1; 9 nucleotides match TRBD1. Germline values: CDR1 MGHRA, CDR2 YSYEKL. Unmatched junction bases numbered 9, after V lost 4 bases and J lost 5 bases. The CDR3 loop spans 16 amino acids. The CDR3 protein is CASSPKGTGRNNEQFF. The CDR3 nucleotides read TGCGCCAGCAGCCCAAAAGGGACAGGGCGAAACAATGAGCAGTTCTTC.

The sample holds a few counts of this clone. This chain uses TRBV6-5 with TRBJ2-1; D ambiguous. Germline values: CDR1 MNHEY, CDR2 SVGAGI. There are 15 residues in the CDR3. Trimming pared 2 bases from V and 0 bases from J, leaving 8 bases between. As DNA, the CDR3 is TGTGCCAGCAGTTACGTTGGTAACTCCTACAATGAGCAGTTCTTC. It is translated as CASSYVGNSYNEQFF.

This clone has only a few counts. The chain couples TRBV28 to TRBJ1-5; D may be TRBD1 (5 bases). Trimming took off 2 bases at V and 4 bases at J, with 15 bases between the two ends. The CDR3 is 16 residues long. Germline V gene lookup returns CDR1 MDHEN and CDR2 SYDVKM. CDR3 bases: TGTGCCAGCAGTTTACCGCGGGGGGATCGGAATCAGCCCCAGCATTTT. Amino acids: CASSLPRGDRNQPQHF.